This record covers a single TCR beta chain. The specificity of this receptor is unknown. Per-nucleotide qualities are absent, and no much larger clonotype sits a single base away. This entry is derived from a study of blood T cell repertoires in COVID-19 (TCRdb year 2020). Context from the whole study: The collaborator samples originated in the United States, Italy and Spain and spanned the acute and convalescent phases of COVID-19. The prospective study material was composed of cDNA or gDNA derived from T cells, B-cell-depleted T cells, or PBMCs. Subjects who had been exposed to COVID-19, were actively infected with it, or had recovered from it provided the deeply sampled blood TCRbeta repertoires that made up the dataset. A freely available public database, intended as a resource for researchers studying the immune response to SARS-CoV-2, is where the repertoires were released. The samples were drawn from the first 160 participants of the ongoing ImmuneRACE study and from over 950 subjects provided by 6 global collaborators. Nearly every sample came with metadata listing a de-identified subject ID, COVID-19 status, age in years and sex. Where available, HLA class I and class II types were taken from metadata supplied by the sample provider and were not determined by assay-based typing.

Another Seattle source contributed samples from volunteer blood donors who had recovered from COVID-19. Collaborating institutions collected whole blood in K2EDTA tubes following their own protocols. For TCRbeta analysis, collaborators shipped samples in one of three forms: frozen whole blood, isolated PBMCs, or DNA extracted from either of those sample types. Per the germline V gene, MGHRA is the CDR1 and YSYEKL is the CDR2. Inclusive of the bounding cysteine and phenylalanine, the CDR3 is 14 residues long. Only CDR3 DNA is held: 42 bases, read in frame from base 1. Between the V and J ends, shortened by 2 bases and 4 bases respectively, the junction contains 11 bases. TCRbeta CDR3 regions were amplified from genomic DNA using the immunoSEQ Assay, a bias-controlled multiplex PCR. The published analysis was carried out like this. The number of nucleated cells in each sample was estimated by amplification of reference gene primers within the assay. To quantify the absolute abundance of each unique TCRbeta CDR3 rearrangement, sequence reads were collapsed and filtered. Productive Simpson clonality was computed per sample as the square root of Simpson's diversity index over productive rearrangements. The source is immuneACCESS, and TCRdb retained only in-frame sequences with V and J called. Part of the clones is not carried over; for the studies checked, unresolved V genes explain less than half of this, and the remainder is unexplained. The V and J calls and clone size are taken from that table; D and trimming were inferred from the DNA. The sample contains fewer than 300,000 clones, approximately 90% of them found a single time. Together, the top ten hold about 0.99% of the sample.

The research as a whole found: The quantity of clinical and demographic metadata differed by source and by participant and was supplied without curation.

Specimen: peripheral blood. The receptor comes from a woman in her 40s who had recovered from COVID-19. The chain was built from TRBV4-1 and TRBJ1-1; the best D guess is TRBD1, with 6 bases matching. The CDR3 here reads CASSQPGESTEAFF. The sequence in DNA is TGCGCCAGCAGCCAACCAGGGGAGTCCACTGAAGCTTTCTTT.